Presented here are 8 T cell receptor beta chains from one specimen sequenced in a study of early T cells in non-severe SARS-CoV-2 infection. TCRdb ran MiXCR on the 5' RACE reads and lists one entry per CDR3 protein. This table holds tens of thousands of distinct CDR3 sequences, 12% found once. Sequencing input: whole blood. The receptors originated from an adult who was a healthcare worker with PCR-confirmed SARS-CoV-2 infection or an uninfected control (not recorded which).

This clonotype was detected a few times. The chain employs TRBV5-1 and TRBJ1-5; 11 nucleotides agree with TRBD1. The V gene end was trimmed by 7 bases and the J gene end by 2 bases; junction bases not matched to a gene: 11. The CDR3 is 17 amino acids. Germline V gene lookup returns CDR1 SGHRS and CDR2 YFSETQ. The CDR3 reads CASPEDRGLSGNQPQHF. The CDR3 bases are TGCGCCAGCCCCGAGGACAGGGGGCTATCGGGCAATCAGCCCCAGCATTTT. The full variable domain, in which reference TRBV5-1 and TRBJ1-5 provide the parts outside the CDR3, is KAGVTQTPRYLIKTRGQQVTLSCSPISGHRSVSWYQQTPGQGLQFLFEYFSETQRNKGNFPGRFSGRQFSNSRSEMNVSTLELGDSALYLCASPEDRGLSGNQPQHFGDGTRLSIL.

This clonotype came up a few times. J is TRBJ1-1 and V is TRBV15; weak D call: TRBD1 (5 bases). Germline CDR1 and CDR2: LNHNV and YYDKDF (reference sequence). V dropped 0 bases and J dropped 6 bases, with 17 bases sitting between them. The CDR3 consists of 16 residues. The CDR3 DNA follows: TGTGCCACCAGCAGAGATTCGACAGATTCTACCCCTGAAGCTTTCTTT. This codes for CATSRDSTDSTPEAFF.

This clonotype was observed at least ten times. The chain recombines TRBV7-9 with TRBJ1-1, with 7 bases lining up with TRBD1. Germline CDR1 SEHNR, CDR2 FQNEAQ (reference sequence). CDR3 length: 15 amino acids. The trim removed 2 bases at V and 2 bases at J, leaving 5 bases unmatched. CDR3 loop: CASSLRDSINTEAFF. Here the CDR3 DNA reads TGTGCCAGCAGCTTAAGGGACAGCATTAACACTGAAGCTTTCTTT.

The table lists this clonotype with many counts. This CDR3 is CASSLDPWANQPQHF. CDR3 sequence (DNA): TGTGCCAGCAGTTTAGACCCCTGGGCAAATCAGCCCCAGCATTTT. The chain links TRBV27 to TRBJ1-5; D is unresolved. The germline gives CDR1 MNHEY, CDR2 SMNVEV (reference sequence). The V end was cut by 2 bases, the J end by 4 bases, with 12 bases between. The CDR3 sequence is 15 residues long.

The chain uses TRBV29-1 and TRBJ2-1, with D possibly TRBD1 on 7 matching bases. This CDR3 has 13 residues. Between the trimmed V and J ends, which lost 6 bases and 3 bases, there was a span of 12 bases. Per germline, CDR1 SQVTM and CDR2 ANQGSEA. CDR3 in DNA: TGCAGCGTGGGGCGGGACAGCTACAATGAGCAGTTCTTC. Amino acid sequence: CSVGRDSYNEQFF.

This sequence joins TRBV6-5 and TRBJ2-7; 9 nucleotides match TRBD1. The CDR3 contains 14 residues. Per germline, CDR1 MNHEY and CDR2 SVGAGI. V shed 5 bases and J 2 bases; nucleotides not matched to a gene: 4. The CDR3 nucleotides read TGTGCCAGCAGTGAGGACAGGGGCGCCTACGAGCAGTACTTC. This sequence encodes CASSEDRGAYEQYF.

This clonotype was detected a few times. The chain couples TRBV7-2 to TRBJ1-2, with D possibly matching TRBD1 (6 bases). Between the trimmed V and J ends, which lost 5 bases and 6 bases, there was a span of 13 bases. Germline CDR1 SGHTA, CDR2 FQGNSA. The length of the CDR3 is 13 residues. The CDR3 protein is CASSPRGANGYTF. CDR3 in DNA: TGTGCCAGCAGCCCCCGGGGGGCAAATGGCTACACCTTC. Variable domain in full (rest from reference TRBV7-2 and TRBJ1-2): GAGVSQSPSNKVTEKGKDVELRCDPISGHTALYWYRQSLGQGLEFLIYFQGNSAPDKSGLPSDRFSAERTGGSVSTLTIQRTQQEDSAVYLCASSPRGANGYTFGSGTRLTVV.

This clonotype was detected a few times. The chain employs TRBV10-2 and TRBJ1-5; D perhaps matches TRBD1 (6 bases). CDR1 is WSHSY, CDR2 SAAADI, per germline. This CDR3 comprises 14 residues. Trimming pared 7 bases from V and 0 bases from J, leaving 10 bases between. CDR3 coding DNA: TGCGCCAGCACAACAGGGCTTAGCAATCAGCCCCAGCATTTT. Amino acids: CASTTGLSNQPQHF.